One and the same sample provided the 5 T cell receptor beta chains below, sequenced in a study of T cells after yellow fever vaccination. Each CDR3 protein is one row after TCRdb ran MiXCR on the 5' RACE reads. Of around 100,000 distinct CDR3 sequences in the sample, 6.5% to 9% were seen once. This sample comprised CD8+ T cells sorted from PBMCs, obtained 45 days after the yellow fever booster vaccination. The source of these receptors is a man aged 25 to 40 who received the YFV17D yellow fever vaccine.

This clonotype was seen a handful of times. The genes are TRBV28 and TRBJ1-6; D is perhaps TRBD1 (6 bases). This CDR3 region has 16 residues. CDR1 and CDR2 from the germline V gene are MDHEN and SYDVKM. V was pared by 6 bases and J by 7 bases, with 19 bases between. CDR3 sequence (DNA): TGTGCCAGCAGACTGGCGACAGGAACAACGAATTCACCCCTCCACTTT. Residues: CASRLATGTTNSPLHF.

This clonotype came up many times. V is TRBV6-2 or TRBV6-3 and J is TRBJ2-7; D not certain. The CDR3 is 14 residues long. The germline V gene encodes CDR1 MNHEY and CDR2 SVGEGT. The V and J ends lost 4 bases and 3 bases respectively, with 13 bases between them. The CDR3 reads CASSSSDTFYEQYF. The DNA for the CDR3 is TGTGCCAGCAGTTCCTCTGACACTTTCTACGAGCAGTACTTC.

The sample holds many counts of this clonotype. This chain connects TRBV11-2 to TRBJ2-3, with D unclear. The V gene lost 5 bases and the J gene lost 0 bases, with 12 bases spanning the gap. The CDR3 length is 15 residues. Germline V gives CDR1 SGHAT, CDR2 FQNNGV. The chain's CDR3 is CASSPTLDSTDTQYF. CDR3 in DNA: TGTGCCAGCAGCCCTACCCTGGACAGCACAGATACGCAGTATTTT.

This clonotype has just a few counts. The J gene is TRBJ2-5, the V gene TRBV15; D unclear. The V end was cut by 4 bases, the J end by 5 bases, with 11 bases between. This CDR3 has 13 residues. Germline V gene sequence: CDR1 LNHNV, CDR2 YYDKDF (reference sequence). CDR3 protein: CATSTNTAETQYF. CDR3 DNA: TGTGCCACCAGCACCAATACAGCGGAGACCCAGTACTTC. Full variable domain (missing parts from reference TRBV15 and TRBJ2-5): DAMVIQNPRYQVTQFGKPVTLSCSQTLNHNVMYWYQQKSSQAPKLLFHYYDKDFNNEADTPDNFQSRRPNTSFCFLDIRSPGLGDTAMYLCATSTNTAETQYFGPGTRLLVL.

This clonotype has only one observation. A much larger clone differs by one base, so this may be a read error. Without the conserved terminal phenylalanine or tryptophan, this CDR3 likely stems from a read error. This rearrangement joins TRBV20-1 to TRBJ2-1; 12 bases map to TRBD2. Germline V gene data show CDR1 as DFQATT and CDR2 as SNEGSKA (reference sequence). Trimming at V came to 6 bases and at J to 8 bases, leaving 8 bases not matched to a gene. This CDR3 contains 14 residues. The CDR3 loop reads CSATSGRSLDEQFL. In nucleotides, the CDR3 is TGCAGTGCCACTAGCGGGAGGAGTCTTGATGAGCAGTTCCTC.